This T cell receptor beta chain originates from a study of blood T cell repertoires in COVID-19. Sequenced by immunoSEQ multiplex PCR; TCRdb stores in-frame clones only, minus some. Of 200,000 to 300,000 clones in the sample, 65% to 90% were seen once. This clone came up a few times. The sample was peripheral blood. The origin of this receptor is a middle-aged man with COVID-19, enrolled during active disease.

The DNA for the CDR3 is TGTGCCAGCAGTTTCGGACAGGGATCCTATGGCTACACCTTC. Residues: CASSFGQGSYGYTF. The V call is TRBV27, the J call TRBJ1-2; 8 bases match TRBD1. V trimming: 3 bases; J trimming: 4 bases; junction bases outside the gene matches: 4. There are 14 residues in the CDR3. CDR1 and CDR2 from the germline V gene are MNHEY and SMNVEV (reference sequence).